Sequencing of this T cell receptor (beta chain) was carried out in a study of T cell changes during pregnancy in multiple sclerosis. TCRdb's table, derived via immunoSEQ multiplex PCR, lists solely in-frame clones and lacks some. The data show roughly 41,000 clones, 80% to 90% seen once. Unmatched junction bases numbered 7, after V lost 3 bases and J lost 2 bases. This CDR3 has 15 amino acids. Looked up from germline, CDR1 is SGHTA and CDR2 is FQGNSA. This TCR was sampled from a female donor with multiple sclerosis, enrolled in a pregnancy study. The sample in question was CD4+ T cells from peripheral blood mononuclear cells, obtained in the first trimester of pregnancy. The chain has TRBV7-2 and TRBJ2-7; TRBD1 matches at 7 bases. The CDR3 reads CASSFSGTDAYEQYF. CDR3 sequence (DNA): TGTGCCAGCAGCTTTAGTGGGACAGATGCCTACGAGCAGTACTTC.